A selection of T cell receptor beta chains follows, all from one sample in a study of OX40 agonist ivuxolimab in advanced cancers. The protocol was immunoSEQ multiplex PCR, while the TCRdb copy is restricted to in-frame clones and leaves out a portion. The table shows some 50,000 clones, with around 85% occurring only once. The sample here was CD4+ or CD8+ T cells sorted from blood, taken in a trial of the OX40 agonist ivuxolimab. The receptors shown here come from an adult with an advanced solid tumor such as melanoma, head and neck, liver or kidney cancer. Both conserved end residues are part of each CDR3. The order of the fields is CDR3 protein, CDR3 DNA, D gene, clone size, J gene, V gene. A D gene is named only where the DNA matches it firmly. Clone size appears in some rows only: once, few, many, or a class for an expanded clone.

CASNRDSPSPLHF	TGTGCCAGCAACCGGGACAGTCCTTCACCCCTCCACTTT	TRBD1	NA	TRBJ1-6	TRBV6-6
CASSPKGLAKNIQYF	TGTGCCAGCAGCCCTAAGGGCTTAGCCAAAAACATTCAGTACTTC	NA	NA	TRBJ2-4	TRBV6-5
CASSYQGGGSPDTQYF	TGTGCCAGCAGCTATCAGGGTGGCGGGAGTCCGGATACGCAGTATTTT	TRBD2	NA	TRBJ2-3	TRBV7-3
CASSLIQSLNTEAFF	TGTGCCAGCAGTTTAATACAGAGTTTGAACACTGAAGCTTTCTTT	NA	NA	TRBJ1-1	TRBV28
CASSPTGTYGYTF	TGTGCCAGCAGTCCTACCGGGACCTATGGCTACACCTTC	NA	NA	TRBJ1-2	TRBV28
CAWSVGQSYNEQFF	TGTGCCTGGAGTGTTGGGCAGTCCTACAATGAGCAGTTCTTC	NA	NA	TRBJ2-1	TRBV30
CASSVGLGGGAGSNTGELFF	TGTGCCAGCAGCGTAGGATTGGGAGGTGGAGCGGGTTCGAACACCGGGGAGCTGTTTTTT	NA	few	TRBJ2-2	TRBV9
CASKEDPYSEQYF	TGTGCCAGTAAAGAGGACCCATATAGCGAGCAGTACTTC	NA	NA	TRBJ2-7	TRBV19
CASSVMTGPPLHF	TGTGCCAGCAGCGTAATGACAGGCCCACCCCTCCACTTT	NA	NA	TRBJ1-6	TRBV9
CASSPYSRQGAGEQYF	TGTGCCAGCTCACCATATTCTCGACAGGGGGCTGGCGAGCAGTACTTC	TRBD1	NA	TRBJ2-7	TRBV18
CASSFPTSGTYTGELFF	TGTGCCAGCAGCTTCCCAACTAGCGGGACCTACACCGGGGAGCTGTTTTTT	TRBD2	once	TRBJ2-2	TRBV7-9
CAISESGRNVEKLFF	TGTGCCATCAGTGAGTCAGGCAGGAATGTGGAAAAACTGTTTTTT	NA	NA	TRBJ1-4	TRBV10-3
CASSLRFGGQPQHF	TGTGCCAGCAGTTTGAGGTTTGGGGGTCAGCCCCAGCATTTT	NA	NA	TRBJ1-5	TRBV27
CASSWRVTEAFF	TGTGCCAGCAGTTGGAGGGTTACTGAAGCTTTCTTT	NA	NA	TRBJ1-1	TRBV2
CASSSMDRGRLGEQFF	TGTGCCAGCAGTTCAATGGACAGGGGGCGTCTCGGTGAGCAGTTCTTC	TRBD1	NA	TRBJ2-1	TRBV6-5
CAIRADRDSYEQYF	TGTGCCATCAGGGCCGACAGGGACTCCTACGAGCAGTACTTC	TRBD1	NA	TRBJ2-7	TRBV6-5
CATCLQGYNEQFF	TGTGCCACATGCCTTCAGGGGTACAATGAGCAGTTCTTC	NA	few	TRBJ2-1	TRBV6-6
CASSQGQVTTEAFF	TGTGCCAGCAGCCAGGGACAGGTGACAACTGAAGCTTTCTTT	TRBD1	medium-sized	TRBJ1-1	TRBV11-1
CASSEGEGSYNEQFF	TGTGCCAGCTCAGAAGGGGAGGGGTCCTACAATGAGCAGTTCTTC	TRBD2	once	TRBJ2-1	TRBV18
CASSPGLAGGNEQFF	TGTGCCAGCAGCCCGGGACTAGCGGGAGGTAATGAGCAGTTCTTC	TRBD2	NA	TRBJ2-1	TRBV5-4
CASSPGNRGSNEQYF	TGTGCCAGCAGCCCCGGGAACAGGGGAAGTAACGAGCAGTACTTC	TRBD1	few	TRBJ2-7	TRBV25-1
CASSPSQGYNEKLFF	TGCGCCAGCAGCCCGTCACAGGGGTATAATGAAAAACTGTTTTTT	TRBD1	few	TRBJ1-4	TRBV5-1
CASSVDSGRIYEQYF	TGTGCCAGCAGTGTCGATAGCGGGAGGATCTACGAGCAGTACTTC	TRBD2	NA	TRBJ2-7	TRBV27
CASSSPGQFYGYTF	TGTGCCAGCAGTTCTCCGGGTCAGTTCTATGGCTACACCTTC	NA	NA	TRBJ1-2	TRBV28
CAISDLAGTYEQYF	TGTGCCATCAGCGACTTAGCGGGGACCTACGAGCAGTACTTC	TRBD2	NA	TRBJ2-7	TRBV10-3
CAWSGQGNQPQHF	TGTGCCTGGAGTGGACAGGGGAATCAGCCCCAGCATTTT	TRBD1	once	TRBJ1-5	TRBV30
CASSTTILGYTF	TGTGCCAGTAGCACCACCATTCTTGGCTACACCTTC	NA	NA	TRBJ1-2	TRBV19
CASRPLGQGHEQYF	TGTGCCAGCAGGCCCCTCGGACAGGGCCACGAGCAGTACTTC	TRBD1	few	TRBJ2-7	TRBV7-6
CASSLAGWNGQYF	TGTGCCAGCAGCTTAGCAGGGTGGAACGGGCAGTACTTC	NA	NA	TRBJ2-7	TRBV7-9
CAWSTSATYNEQFF	TGTGCCTGGAGTACTAGCGCCACCTACAATGAGCAGTTCTTC	TRBD2	NA	TRBJ2-1	TRBV30
CASSSSETQYF	TGTGCCAGCAGTTCCTCGGAGACCCAGTACTTC	NA	NA	TRBJ2-5	TRBV28
CASAPGPRLGETQYF	TGTGCCAGCGCTCCGGGGCCCCGGCTGGGGGAGACCCAGTACTTC	NA	NA	TRBJ2-5	TRBV6-1
CSVRGGGGSSLNYGYTF	TGCAGCGTCCGCGGAGGCGGCGGCTCAAGCCTTAACTATGGCTACACCTTC	NA	NA	TRBJ1-2	TRBV29-1
CASSQVPSGLEQFF	TGTGCCAGCAGCCAAGTCCCAAGCGGGCTAGAGCAGTTCTTC	NA	NA	TRBJ2-1	TRBV14
CASSLDLSYEQYF	TGTGCCAGCAGCTTAGATCTCTCCTACGAGCAGTACTTC	NA	NA	TRBJ2-7	TRBV7-3
CASSLLGEAPGNTIYF	TGCGCCAGCAGCCTCCTCGGGGAGGCCCCTGGAAACACCATATATTTT	NA	NA	TRBJ1-3	TRBV5-1